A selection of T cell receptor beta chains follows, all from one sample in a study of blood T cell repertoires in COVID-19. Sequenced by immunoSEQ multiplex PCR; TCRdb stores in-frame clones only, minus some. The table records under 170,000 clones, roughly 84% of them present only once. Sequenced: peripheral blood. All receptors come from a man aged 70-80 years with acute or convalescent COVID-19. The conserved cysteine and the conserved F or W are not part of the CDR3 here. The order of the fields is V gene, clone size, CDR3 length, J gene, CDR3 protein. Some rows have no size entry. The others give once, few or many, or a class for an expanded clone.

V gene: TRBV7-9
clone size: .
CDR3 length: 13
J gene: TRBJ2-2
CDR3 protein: ASSLGVANTGELF

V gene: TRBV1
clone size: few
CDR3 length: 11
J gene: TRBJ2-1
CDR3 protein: TSSQAYGNEQF

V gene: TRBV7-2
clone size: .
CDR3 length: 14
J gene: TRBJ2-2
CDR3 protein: ASSLSGTTYTGELF

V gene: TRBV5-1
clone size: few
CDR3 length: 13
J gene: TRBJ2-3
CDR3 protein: ASSYPGVGSDTQY

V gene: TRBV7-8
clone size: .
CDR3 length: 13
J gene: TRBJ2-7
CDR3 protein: ASSLELLSSYEQY

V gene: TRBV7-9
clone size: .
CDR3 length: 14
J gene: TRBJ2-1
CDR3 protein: ASSFGSGRGSNEQF

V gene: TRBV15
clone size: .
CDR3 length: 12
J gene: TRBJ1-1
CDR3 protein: ATSRAGANTEAF

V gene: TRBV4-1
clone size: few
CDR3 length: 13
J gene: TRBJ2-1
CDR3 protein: ASRGPSGSSNEQF

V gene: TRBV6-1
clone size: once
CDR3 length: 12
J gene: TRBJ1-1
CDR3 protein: ASSEPEMNTEAF

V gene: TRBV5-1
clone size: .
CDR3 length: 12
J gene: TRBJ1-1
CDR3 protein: ASSPGQENTEAF

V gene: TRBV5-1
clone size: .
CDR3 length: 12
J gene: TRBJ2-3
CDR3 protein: ASSMGRTTDTQY

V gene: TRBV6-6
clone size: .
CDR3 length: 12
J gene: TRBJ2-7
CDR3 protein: ASRASGPSYEQY

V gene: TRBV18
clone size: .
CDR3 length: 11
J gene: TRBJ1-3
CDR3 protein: ASSREPGNTIY

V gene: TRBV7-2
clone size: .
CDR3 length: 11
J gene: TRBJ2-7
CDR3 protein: ASSLPRGNEQY

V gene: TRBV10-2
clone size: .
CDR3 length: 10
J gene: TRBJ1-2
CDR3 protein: ASSDDNPHYT

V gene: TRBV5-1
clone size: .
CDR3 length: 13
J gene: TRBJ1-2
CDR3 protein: ASSLASALNYGYT

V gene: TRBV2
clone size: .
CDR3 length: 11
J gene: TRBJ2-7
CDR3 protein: ASSAGLSYEQY

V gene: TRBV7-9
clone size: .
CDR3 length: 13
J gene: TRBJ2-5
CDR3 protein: ASSFRQGGLETQY

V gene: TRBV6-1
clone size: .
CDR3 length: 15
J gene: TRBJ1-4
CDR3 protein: ASSDRWTGEGGEKLF